Shown below are 21 T cell receptor beta chains from a single sample sequenced in a study of cytomegalovirus exposure and HLA in healthy donors (TCRdb year 2017). Library prep was done by the immunoSEQ multiplex PCR assay. TCRdb limited this immuneACCESS table to in-frame rearrangements with V and J called. A share of clones is missing; checked studies link under half to unresolved V genes, and the rest is unexplained. In this sample the table shows 150,000 to 200,000 clones, more than 70% of which occur a single time. Jointly, the top ten make up roughly 10% of the sample. The sample comprised PBMCs. The origin of the receptors is a man aged 25-45 years in good health and CMV-seropositive.

The genes are TRBV5-1 and TRBJ1-6, with D perhaps TRBD1 (5 bases). The CDR3 has 13 amino acids. V was clipped by 8 bases and J by 2 bases, with 8 bases between them. Germline CDR1 is SGHRS and CDR2 is YFSETQ. CDR3 sequence (DNA): TGCGCCAGTACGACAGCCTATAATTCACCCCTCCACTTT. This sequence encodes CASTTAYNSPLHF.

The chain has TRBV27 and TRBJ2-2; the D gene is possibly TRBD2 (6 bases). The germline gives CDR1 MNHEY, CDR2 SMNVEV (reference sequence). This CDR3 contains 16 residues. V lost 4 bases and J lost 1, with 13 bases in between. The CDR3 here is CASSYYPTRNTGELFF. As DNA, the CDR3 is TGTGCCAGCAGTTATTACCCGACTAGGAACACCGGGGAGCTGTTTTTT.

The chain is built from TRBV5-1 and TRBJ2-7; possibly TRBD2 for D (6 bases). This CDR3 region has 17 residues. Germline lookup yields CDR1 SGHRS and CDR2 YFSETQ. V lost 2 bases and J lost 6, with 24 bases in between. The CDR3 nucleotides read TGCGCCAGCAGCTTTGGAGGGAAGCCAGGGTTAAACTCCGAGCAGTACTTC. This encodes CASSFGGKPGLNSEQYF.

This clone occurred once. This CDR3 reads CASSSGQGTEAFF. CDR3 nucleotides: TGTGCCAGCAGTTCAGGACAGGGGACTGAAGCTTTCTTT. The J gene is TRBJ1-1, the V gene TRBV28, with TRBD1 matching over 9 bases. Germline V gives CDR1 MDHEN, CDR2 SYDVKM. The CDR3 has 13 amino acids. V dropped 4 bases and J dropped 5; count of bases not matched to a gene: 2.

This clone was picked up a small number of times. This CDR3 is also generated by other DNA sequences in the sample. The chain uses TRBV7-9 and TRBJ1-2; weak D call: TRBD1 (5 bases). Between the trimmed V and J ends, which lost 2 bases and 7 bases, there was a span of 5 bases. The V gene's germline CDR1 is SEHNR and CDR2 FQNEAQ (reference sequence). The CDR3 spans 11 residues. In nucleotides, the CDR3 is TGTGCCAGCAGCTTACAGGGTGGCTACACCTTC. This sequence encodes CASSLQGGYTF. The whole variable domain, remainder taken from reference TRBV7-9 and TRBJ1-2, is DTGVSQNPRHKITKRGQNVTFRCDPISEHNRLYWYRQTLGQGPEFLTYFQNEAQLEKSRLLSDRFSAERPKGSFSTLEIQRTEQGDSAMYLCASSLQGGYTFGSGTRLTVV.

This sequence joins TRBV11-1 and TRBJ2-7; D not resolved. Trimming removed 2 bases at V and 3 bases at J, with 17 bases between. This CDR3 spans 16 amino acids. CDR1 is SGHAT and CDR2 is FQDESV in the germline V gene (reference sequence). CDR3 protein: CASSLISRPHHYEQYF. In DNA form, the CDR3 reads TGTGCCAGCAGCTTAATATCGCGCCCCCACCACTACGAGCAGTACTTC.

This clone was recorded many times. The rearrangement uses TRBV7-6 and TRBJ2-1, with 10 bases that match TRBD1. Germline V gene lookup returns CDR1 SGHVS and CDR2 FNYEAQ. J was trimmed by 8 bases and V by 4 bases; bases with no gene match: 5. The CDR3 is 14 amino acids. CDR3 bases: TGTGCCAGCAGCTCCGCCGGGACAGGGGATGAGCAGTTCTTC. Its protein product is CASSSAGTGDEQFF.

The chain has TRBV28 and TRBJ2-1; 11 bases agree with TRBD2. V trimming: 3 bases; J trimming: 5 bases; junction bases outside the gene matches: 6. Germline CDR1 is MDHEN and CDR2 is SYDVKM. This CDR3 contains 16 residues. The CDR3 protein is CASSLTSGESDNEQFF. The CDR3 DNA follows: TGTGCCAGCAGTTTGACTAGCGGGGAGTCAGACAATGAGCAGTTCTTC.

The chain carries TRBV7-6 and TRBJ2-7, with D maybe TRBD1 (6 bases). V lost 5 bases and J lost 2, with 16 bases in between. Germline assignment: CDR1 SGHVS and CDR2 FNYEAQ. The CDR3 spans 15 residues. CDR3 DNA: TGTGCCAGCAGCCTGCAGGGGCAATTACCCTACGAGCAGTACTTC. The encoded protein is CASSLQGQLPYEQYF.

V and J are TRBV7-2 and TRBJ1-1; D is undetermined. The CDR3 runs to 13 residues. Germline CDR1 SGHTA, CDR2 FQGNSA. V gave up 5 bases and J gave up 3 bases, with 10 bases separating them. CDR3: CASSAAEDTEAFF. The CDR3 DNA reads TGTGCCAGCAGCGCCGCCGAGGACACTGAAGCTTTCTTT.

The chain combines TRBV13 with TRBJ2-1; weak D call: TRBD1 (6 bases). From germline, CDR1 is PRHDT and CDR2 FYEKMQ (reference sequence). Trimming shortened V by 1 base and J by 2 bases, and 15 bases separated the two germline ends. The CDR3 is 17 amino acids. The CDR3 DNA is TGTGCCAGCAGCTTAGATCGCCAGGGGAGTCCCTACAATGAGCAGTTCTTC. This codes for CASSLDRQGSPYNEQFF.

The V call is TRBV2, the J call TRBJ1-2, with 12 bases that match TRBD1. Germline CDR1 reads SNHLY; CDR2 reads FYNNEI. The junction had 8 bases not matched to a gene; V was cut back by 10 bases and J by 8 bases. The CDR3 has 13 amino acids. CDR3 sequence reads: CAIPGQGARGYTF. The CDR3 DNA reads TGTGCCATCCCGGGACAGGGGGCACGGGGCTACACCTTC.

A remark on this clone: The junction does not match germline at one end; this may be a read error. The chain recombines TRBV6-5 with TRBJ2-7; D gene ambiguous. The CDR3 runs to 10 residues. CDR1 is MNHEY, CDR2 SVGAGI, per germline. The CDR3 protein is CASSYLQDNF. DNA for the CDR3: TGTGCCAGCAGTTACCTTCAGGATAACTTC.

The sample holds a few counts of this clone. V usage is TRBV5-4 and J usage is TRBJ2-7; 10 bases are shared with TRBD2. The CDR3 is made up of 15 amino acids. CDR1 is SGHNT, CDR2 YYREEE, per germline (reference sequence). J was trimmed by 2 bases and V by 0 bases; bases with no gene match: 2. The CDR3 region is CASSLVAGGTYEQYF. CDR3 nucleotides: TGTGCCAGCAGCTTGGTAGCGGGGGGTACCTACGAGCAGTACTTC.

The chain's CDR3 is CASSLEGISQETQYF. CDR3 DNA: TGCGCCAGCAGCTTGGAGGGGATCTCGCAAGAGACCCAGTACTTC. J is TRBJ2-5 and V is TRBV5-1; D is perhaps TRBD1 (5 bases). The CDR3 totals 15 residues. The V gene's germline CDR1 is SGHRS and CDR2 YFSETQ. V shed 0 bases and J shed 2 bases, with 11 bases lying between them.

This sequence joins TRBV7-8 and TRBJ1-5; the D gene is possibly TRBD1 (5 bases). V shed 5 bases and J shed 0 bases, with 14 bases lying between them. Germline-derived CDR1 and CDR2 are SGHVS and FQNEAQ. The CDR3 extends over 16 amino acids. Written as DNA, the CDR3 is TGTGCCAGCAGCCCCCGGGGGGGGTATAGCAATCAGCCCCAGCATTTT. Residues: CASSPRGGYSNQPQHF. Looking up the rest from reference TRBV7-8 and TRBJ1-5 gives the full variable domain: GAGVSQSPRYKVAKRGQDVALRCDPISGHVSLFWYQQALGQGPEFLTYFQNEAQLDKSGLPSDRFFAERPEGSVSTLKIQRTQQEDSAVYLCASSPRGGYSNQPQHFGDGTRLSIL.

CDR3 amino acids: CASRSTGTASSYEQYF. The CDR3 bases are TGTGCCAGCAGATCGACCGGGACAGCTAGCTCCTACGAGCAGTACTTC. The chain recombines TRBV28 with TRBJ2-7, with TRBD1 identical over 7 bases. The CDR3 contains 16 residues. Germline V gives CDR1 MDHEN, CDR2 SYDVKM. Trimming took 6 bases from V and 0 from J; bases not matched to a gene: 11.

The chain recombines TRBV13 with TRBJ2-5; no reliable D call. Germline lookup yields CDR1 PRHDT and CDR2 FYEKMQ (reference sequence). The CDR3 consists of 14 residues. Trimming shortened V by 3 bases and J by 3 bases, and 11 bases separated the two germline ends. CDR3 sequence reads: CASSLGPSEETQYF. CDR3 sequence (DNA): TGTGCCAGCAGCTTGGGCCCCTCGGAAGAGACCCAGTACTTC.

V gene TRBV5-1 combines with J gene TRBJ1-1; 9 bases are shared with TRBD1. CDR3 length: 17 residues. Trimming at V came to 4 bases and at J to 4 bases, leaving 14 bases not matched to a gene. Germline assignment: CDR1 SGHRS and CDR2 YFSETQ. The CDR3 DNA is TGCGCCAGCAGCCCCGTCCCGGGACAGGGTTGGGCCACTGAAGCTTTCTTT. It codes for CASSPVPGQGWATEAFF.

This clone was seen a handful of times. The rearrangement uses TRBV2 and TRBJ2-2; 8 nucleotides align to TRBD1. This CDR3 has 15 residues. Unmatched junction bases numbered 7, after V lost 7 bases and J lost 3 bases. CDR1 and CDR2 from the germline V gene are SNHLY and FYNNEI. CDR3 protein: CASTARTGHTGELFF. The CDR3 DNA reads TGTGCCAGCACGGCCAGGACAGGGCACACCGGGGAGCTGTTTTTT.

In its sample, this clone is medium-sized. V gene TRBV6-4 combines with J gene TRBJ2-1; TRBD2 matches at 9 bases. J was trimmed by 0 bases and V by 3 bases; bases with no gene match: 0. Per germline, CDR1 MRHNA and CDR2 SNTAGT. The CDR3 runs 15 residues. The CDR3 loop is CASSEAGGSYNEQFF. The DNA for the CDR3 is TGTGCCAGCAGTGAAGCGGGAGGCTCCTACAATGAGCAGTTCTTC.